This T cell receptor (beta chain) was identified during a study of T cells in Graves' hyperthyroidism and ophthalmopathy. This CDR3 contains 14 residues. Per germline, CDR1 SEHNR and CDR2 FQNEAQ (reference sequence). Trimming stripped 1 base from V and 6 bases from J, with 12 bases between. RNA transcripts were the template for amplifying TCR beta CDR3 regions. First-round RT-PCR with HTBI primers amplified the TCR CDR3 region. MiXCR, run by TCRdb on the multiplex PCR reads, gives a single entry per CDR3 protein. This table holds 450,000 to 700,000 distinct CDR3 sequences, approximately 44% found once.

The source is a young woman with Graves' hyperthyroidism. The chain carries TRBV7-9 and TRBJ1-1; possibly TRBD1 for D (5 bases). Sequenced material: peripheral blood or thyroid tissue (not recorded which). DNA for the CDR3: TGTGCCAGCAGCTTAGTGTCTGCGGGGGCTGAAGCTTTCTTT. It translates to CASSLVSAGAEAFF.